This T cell receptor beta chain was sequenced during a study of blood T cells in healthy people across ages. Study context: About one barcoded beta molecule per two T cells came from capture by template switching.

In germline, CDR1 is MGHDK, CDR2 SYGVNS. This CDR3 contains 14 residues. Each individual donor underwent a draw of 8 to 10 milliliters of peripheral blood. Researchers report isolating at least 6 million PBMCs per sample. This clonotype was observed a handful of times. A second roughly 6 to 12 cycle PCR used barcoded and J-beta primers. A template-switch adaptor that had 12 random nucleotides put a tag on each cDNA molecule. TCRdb itself ran the 5' RACE reads through MiXCR, one entry per CDR3 protein. This table holds about 780,000 distinct CDR3 sequences, approximately 67% found once. Sequenced material: blood. This sequence was found in a young man in good health. The chain has TRBV25-1 and TRBJ2-5, with 8 bases that match TRBD1. The J call may be incorrect, as the DNA end agrees better with TRBJ2-7. CDR3 residues: CAVSGGQGSIEQYF. The DNA for the CDR3 is TGTGCCGTATCCGGAGGACAGGGAAGTATCGAGCAGTACTTC.